Below, 23 T cell receptor beta chains from the same sample are listed, as sequenced in a study of T cell changes during pregnancy in multiple sclerosis. The data were produced by immunoSEQ multiplex PCR, yet TCRdb's version contains in-frame clones alone and is incomplete. The repertoire holds 40,000 to 50,000 clones, with approximately 95% as singletons. The sequenced sample was CD4+ T cells from peripheral blood mononuclear cells, obtained in the first trimester of pregnancy. The receptors were gathered from a female donor with multiple sclerosis, enrolled in a pregnancy study.

The rearrangement links TRBV7-6 to TRBJ1-6; D remains unclear. Looked up from germline, CDR1 is SGHVS and CDR2 is FNYEAQ. Trimming cost V 6 bases and J 7 bases, with 13 bases left between them. This CDR3 is 14 amino acids long. This CDR3 is CASSSKPRNSPLHF. In DNA form, the CDR3 reads TGTGCCAGCAGTTCCAAGCCCCGCAATTCACCCCTCCACTTT.

The chain uses TRBV11-2 and TRBJ2-3, with a tentative D call TRBD2 (6 bases). The V end lost 1 base, the J end lost 2 bases, and 13 bases lay between the germline ends. The CDR3 spans 16 residues. Germline CDR1 SGHAT, CDR2 FQNNGV. The CDR3: CASSLGRGETTDTQYF. In DNA, the CDR3 is TGTGCCAGCAGCTTAGGACGCGGGGAGACCACAGATACGCAGTATTTT. Full variable domain (missing parts from reference TRBV11-2 and TRBJ2-3): EAGVAQSPRYKIIEKRQSVAFWCNPISGHATLYWYQQILGQGPKLLIQFQNNGVVDDSQLPKDRFSAERLKGVDSTLKIQPAKLEDSAVYLCASSLGRGETTDTQYFGPGTRLTVL.

The chain uses TRBV27 and TRBJ2-2, with 7 positions matching TRBD1. Germline-derived CDR1 and CDR2 are MNHEY and SMNVEV (reference sequence). CDR3 length: 15 amino acids. The V segment lost 5 bases and the J segment 5 bases; nucleotides outside the gene matches: 8. Written as DNA, the CDR3 is TGTGCCAGCAGTCACGACAGGGAGAGAACCGGGGAGCTGTTTTTT. Amino acid sequence: CASSHDRERTGELFF.

The rearrangement links TRBV25-1 to TRBJ1-2; D is undetermined. CDR1 is MGHDK, CDR2 SYGVNS, per germline. V was clipped by 3 bases and J by 4 bases, with 6 bases between them. The CDR3 is 12 amino acids. The CDR3 protein is CASSDPGYGYTF. The CDR3 coding sequence is TGTGCCAGCAGTGATCCCGGCTATGGCTACACCTTC.

The chain links TRBV9 to TRBJ1-3; no firm D call. This CDR3 contains 14 residues. V lost 0 bases, J lost 7 bases, and 11 bases lay in between. In germline, CDR1 is SGDLS, CDR2 YYNGEE. The chain's CDR3 is CASSVGGIGNTIYF. The CDR3 DNA reads TGTGCCAGCAGCGTAGGCGGGATCGGGAACACCATATATTTT.

The chain is built from TRBV19 and TRBJ1-1; D remains unclear. V was trimmed by 4 bases and J by 6 bases, leaving 18 bases between them. Germline CDR1 is LNHDA and CDR2 is SQIVND (reference sequence). CDR3 length: 15 residues. This CDR3 is CASSKGGLGKSEAFF. Written as DNA, the CDR3 is TGTGCCAGTAGTAAAGGAGGGCTTGGGAAGTCTGAAGCTTTCTTT.

The chain has TRBV6-5 and TRBJ2-7; D might be TRBD1 (6 bases). V gave up 1 base and J gave up 3 bases, with 13 bases separating them. Germline V gene data show CDR1 as MNHEY and CDR2 as SVGAGI. The CDR3 spans 15 residues. DNA of the CDR3: TGTGCCAGCAGTTACTTTCCCGGACAGAGCTACGAGCAGTACTTC. It yields the protein CASSYFPGQSYEQYF.

The chain combines TRBV19 with TRBJ1-5; perhaps TRBD1 as D (6 bases). CDR1 and CDR2 from the germline V gene are LNHDA and SQIVND (reference sequence). This CDR3 has 15 amino acids. V was shortened by 4 bases and J by 4 bases, with 14 bases between the two germline ends. This chain's CDR3 is CASSTATGTNQPQHF. The CDR3, as DNA: TGTGCCAGTAGTACCGCTACAGGGACGAATCAGCCCCAGCATTTT. Variable domain in full (rest from reference TRBV19 and TRBJ1-5): DGGITQSPKYLFRKEGQNVTLSCEQNLNHDAMYWYRQDPGQGLRLIYYSQIVNDFQKGDIAEGYSVSREKKESFPLTVTSAQKNPTAFYLCASSTATGTNQPQHFGDGTRLSIL.

This chain connects TRBV29-1 to TRBJ2-3; D is unclear. From germline, CDR1 is SQVTM and CDR2 ANQGSEA. V gave up 7 bases and J gave up 6 bases, with 20 bases separating them. This CDR3 contains 14 residues. The DNA for the CDR3 is TGCAGCGGGGCCGTCCAAGGCGCGCGCGATACGCAGTATTTT. Translation: CSGAVQGARDTQYF.

This clone came up once. The V call is TRBV27, the J call TRBJ2-7, with D hard to call. The germline gives CDR1 MNHEY, CDR2 SMNVEV (reference sequence). V was pared by 0 bases and J by 3 bases, with 6 bases between. The CDR3 extends over 13 amino acids. Written as DNA, the CDR3 is TGTGCCAGCAGTTTATCCACCTACTACGAGCAGTACTTC. It specifies CASSLSTYYEQYF.

This clone was counted a few times. For the CDR3, the DNA is TGCGCCAGCAGCTTGGCCGGGACAGGAGGGGAAAAACTGTTTTTT. Protein: CASSLAGTGGEKLFF. J is TRBJ1-4 and V is TRBV5-1; 8 bases fit TRBD1. The CDR3 has 15 amino acids. CDR1 is SGHRS and CDR2 is YFSETQ in the germline V gene. After removal of 0 bases from V and 8 bases from J, the junction contained 6 bases not matched to a gene.

V is TRBV6-1 and J is TRBJ2-3; 8 positions agree with TRBD2. The V and J ends lost 4 bases and 2 bases, in that order; junction bases with no gene match: 5. Germline V gene lookup returns CDR1 MNHNS and CDR2 SASEGT. The length of the CDR3 is 15 residues. The CDR3, as DNA: TGTGCCAGCAGTGGAGCGGGGGCCACCACAGATACGCAGTATTTT. It specifies CASSGAGATTDTQYF.

The rearrangement links TRBV21-1 to TRBJ2-5; TRBD2 reflects the table's D call only, with no check against the DNA. TRBV21-1 counts as a pseudogene. The CDR3 consists of 12 residues. CDR3 coding DNA: TGTGCCAGCAGCAATGTCGGGACTTCCCAGTACTTC. The encoded protein is CASSNVGTSQYF.

This chain connects TRBV16 to TRBJ2-1, with D maybe TRBD2 (7 bases). Germline V gene data show CDR1 as KGHSY and CDR2 as FQNENV. Trimming shortened V by 4 bases and J by 10 bases, and 17 bases separated the two germline ends. The CDR3 spans 14 residues. In nucleotides, the CDR3 is TGTGCCAGCAGCCGTGAGGGGGGGGAAACCGAGCAGTTCTTC. Protein product: CASSREGGETEQFF.

The chain combines TRBV27 with TRBJ2-2, with 10 bases identical to TRBD2. The V gene end was trimmed by 5 bases and the J gene end by 8 bases; junction bases not matched to a gene: 8. Germline CDR1 is MNHEY and CDR2 is SMNVEV (reference sequence). The CDR3 runs 15 residues. The CDR3 loop reads CASSVSGGSRGELFF. CDR3 coding DNA: TGTGCCAGCAGTGTTAGCGGGGGGAGTAGAGGGGAGCTGTTTTTT.

The CDR3 DNA follows: TGCAGCGCCCGGGACACCTTGAACACTGAAGCTTTCTTT. Protein product: CSARDTLNTEAFF. J is TRBJ1-1 and V is TRBV29-1; weak D call: TRBD1 (6 bases). Germline loops: CDR1 SQVTM, CDR2 ANQGSEA. Trimming left V 7 bases short and J 0 bases short, with 12 bases between. The CDR3 sequence is 13 residues long.

V gene TRBV30 combines with J gene TRBJ1-4; TRBD1 aligns across 7 bases. CDR1 GTSNPN and CDR2 SVGIG come from the germline V gene (reference sequence). V was clipped by 3 bases and J by 7 bases; unmatched bases: 8. The CDR3 is 14 residues long. The CDR3 sequence is CAWRTQGVGEKLFF. CDR3 nucleotide sequence: TGTGCCTGGAGGACCCAGGGGGTTGGTGAAAAACTGTTTTTT. The full variable domain, with the rest looked up from reference TRBV30 and TRBJ1-4, is SQTIHQWPATLVQPVGSPLSLECTVEGTSNPNLYWYRQAAGRGLQLLFYSVGIGQISSEVPQNLSASRPQDRQFILSSKKLLLSDSGFYLCAWRTQGVGEKLFFGSGTQLSVL.

The V call is TRBV5-1, the J call TRBJ2-7; tentatively, D is TRBD1 (5 bases). The germline V and J ends were trimmed by 2 bases and 2 bases, with 8 bases remaining between them. This CDR3 comprises 13 residues. The germline V gene encodes CDR1 SGHRS and CDR2 YFSETQ. DNA of the CDR3: TGCGCCAGCAGCTTACCGACAGCCTACGAGCAGTACTTC. Protein sequence: CASSLPTAYEQYF.

CDR3 bases: TGTGCCAGCAGCCAAGATGGTCAAAGCGAAAAGACCCAGTACTTC. The encoded protein is CASSQDGQSEKTQYF. The chain combines TRBV4-2 with TRBJ2-5; D remains ambiguous. Germline V gene data show CDR1 as LGHNA and CDR2 as YNFKEQ. Trimming removed 0 bases from V and 6 bases from J, with 14 bases in between. The CDR3 contains 15 residues.

For the CDR3, the DNA is TGTGCCAGCACCATCGACAGGGCCTCCTACGAGCAGTACTTC. Protein product: CASTIDRASYEQYF. The chain carries TRBV5-4 and TRBJ2-7; 7 nucleotides agree with TRBD1. J lost 0 bases, V lost 6 bases, and 6 bases had no gene match. Germline CDR1 reads SGHNT; CDR2 reads YYREEE (reference sequence). The CDR3 sequence is 14 residues long.

This clone was detected once. The chain joins TRBV6-6 to TRBJ1-2; 7 bases agree with TRBD1. In germline, CDR1 is MNHNY, CDR2 SVGAGI (reference sequence). This CDR3 is built from 15 residues. The J segment lost 3 bases and the V segment lost 0 bases, leaving 4 bases of the junction unmatched. This CDR3 is CASSYSLGGYYGYTF. The CDR3 bases are TGTGCCAGCAGTTACTCCCTAGGGGGCTACTATGGCTACACCTTC.

This chain links TRBV10-1 with TRBJ2-4, with a tentative D call TRBD2 (5 bases). Germline V lookup: CDR1 WNHNN, CDR2 SYGVQD (reference sequence). Trimming left V 0 bases short and J 1 base short, with 13 bases between. CDR3 length: 17 residues. CDR3 DNA sequence: TGCGCCAGCAGTGAGTCGGGGAGTGTTGGGGCCAAAAACATTCAGTACTTC. This codes for CASSESGSVGAKNIQYF.

The chain joins TRBV4-2 to TRBJ2-4; D may be TRBD1 (5 bases). Germline V gene sequence: CDR1 LGHNA, CDR2 YNFKEQ. Trimming took 1 base from V and 7 from J, leaving 23 bases between them. The CDR3 loop spans 18 amino acids. This chain's CDR3 is CASSQGKWTQTQGNIQYF. In nucleotides, the CDR3 is TGTGCCAGCAGCCAAGGAAAGTGGACACAAACGCAAGGGAACATTCAGTACTTC.